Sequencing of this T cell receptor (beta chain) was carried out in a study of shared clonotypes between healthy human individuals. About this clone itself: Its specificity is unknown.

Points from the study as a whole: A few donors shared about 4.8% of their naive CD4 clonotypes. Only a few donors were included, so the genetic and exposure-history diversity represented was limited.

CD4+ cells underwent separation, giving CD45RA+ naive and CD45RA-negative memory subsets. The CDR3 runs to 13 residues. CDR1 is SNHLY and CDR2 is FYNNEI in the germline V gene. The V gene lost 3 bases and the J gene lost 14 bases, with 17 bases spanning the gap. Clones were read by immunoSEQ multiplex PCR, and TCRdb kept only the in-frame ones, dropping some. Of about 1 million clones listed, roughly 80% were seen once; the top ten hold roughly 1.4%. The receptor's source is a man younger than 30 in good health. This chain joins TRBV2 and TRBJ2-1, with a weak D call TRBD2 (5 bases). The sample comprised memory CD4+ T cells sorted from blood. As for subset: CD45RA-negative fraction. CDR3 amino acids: CASSDRGSSLEFF. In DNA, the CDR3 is TGTGCCAGCAGTGACCGAGGGAGCAGTCTAGAGTTCTTC.